The T cell receptor beta chain described here comes from a study of early T cells in non-severe SARS-CoV-2 infection (dated by TCRdb to the early 2020s). Broadly, across the study: Because TCR sequencing was done on bulk RNA from unsorted whole blood, the alpha and beta chains could not be paired. What the work shows at the level of the full study, not this receptor alone: Matching against VDJdb was skewed toward anti-spike CD8 responses, likely underestimated virus-specific expansions, and missed private and CD4 specificities.

Library preparation used 5' RACE. Sequencing was performed on a NextSeq 500. Unique molecular identifiers were attached to individual cDNA molecules in the TCR library protocol so that sequencing error and PCR bias could be corrected. Sequencing covered both TCR alpha and beta chains, and within each sample the abundances of alpha and beta sequences were tightly co-correlated. The authors' analysis ran thus. Decombinator V4 was used to perform V gene, J gene and CDR3 annotation of TCR sequences. TCRs were defined as expanded if a significant change between any two time points was detected under a Poisson model with p below 0.0001. Abundances of TCRs were expressed as counts per million after normalisation to the total number of TCRs sequenced in each sample. MAIT TCRs were defined by TRAV1-2 paired with TRAJ12, TRAJ20 or TRAJ33, and iNKT TCRs by TRAV10 paired with TRAJ18. VDJdb, accessed 1 November 2021, was searched for CMV, EBV and SARS-CoV-2 annotated TCRs, with TCRs annotated for multiple antigens excluded. In-frame beta chains were kept once TCRdb had trimmed the public reads at Q25 with fastp and called clones with MiXCR. Each CDR3 protein gets just one entry, which takes the most common genes and DNA from the rows behind it. The V and J calls were not made by the authors but by TCRdb's processing. The sample data list about 30,000 distinct CDR3 sequences, and about 3.9% of these were observed just once. The ten largest clones represent 7.5% to 9% of the sample.

The CDR3, cysteine through phenylalanine, is 15 amino acids long. Only the CDR3 region is kept as DNA, spanning 45 bases read in frame from base 1. For this chain, trimming is 6 bases at the V end and 2 bases at the J end, and the number of junction bases without a gene match is 9. According to the germline V gene, CDR1 reads SGHTA and CDR2 reads FQGNSA. The study was a case-control design nested within a healthcare worker cohort in London, UK, with weekly nasopharyngeal swab PCR tests and blood sampling. Healthcare workers were recruited during the week of the UK lockdown, between 23 and 31 March 2020, and followed weekly for up to 16 weeks. A few counts support this clonotype. The antigen this receptor binds is unknown. Qualities for individual bases were not recorded, and no much larger clone is one base off.

The sequence derives from an adult who was a healthcare worker with PCR-confirmed SARS-CoV-2 infection or an uninfected control (not recorded which). The chain was built from TRBV7-2 and TRBJ2-5; TRBD2 lines up with 7 middle nucleotides. The sequencing sample was made of whole blood. At the DNA level, the sequence is TGTGCCAGCAGTCCATTGCGGGGGACTCAAGAGACCCAGTACTTC. This sequence encodes CASSPLRGTQETQYF. With the rest looked up from the reference TRBV7-2 and TRBJ2-5 genes rather than sequenced, the full variable domain is GAGVSQSPSNKVTEKGKDVELRCDPISGHTALYWYRQSLGQGLEFLIYFQGNSAPDKSGLPSDRFSAERTGGSVSTLTIQRTQQEDSAVYLCASSPLRGTQETQYFGPGTRLLVL.